This is a list of T cell receptor beta chains from one sample in a study of monozygotic twins with inflammatory bowel disease. TCRdb re-called the 5' RACE reads; one entry per CDR3 protein, DNA not given. The sample table sets out fewer than 110,000 distinct CDR3 sequences. The specimen was blood. The receptors were sampled from a human donor with ulcerative colitis or Crohn's disease, or a healthy co-twin of an affected twin (not recorded which). The CDR3 runs from the conserved cysteine through the conserved F or W.

v_gene	j_gene	CDR3aa
TRBV15	TRBJ2-2	CATSKLGTGNTGELFF
TRBV9	TRBJ2-1	CASSRAGDSYNEQFF
TRBV20-1	TRBJ1-5	CSARPGPTAQPQHF
TRBV28	TRBJ1-5	CASSNTMTGSNQPQHF
TRBV19	TRBJ2-1	CASSRNGLNEQFF
TRBV5-1	TRBJ1-6	CASSLARESTLHF
TRBV7-2	TRBJ2-3	CASSLRSTGGGTDTQYF
TRBV7-2	TRBJ2-2	CASSLLEPGTGELFF
TRBV6-4	TRBJ2-1	CASSEYSGISYNEQFF
TRBV20-1	TRBJ2-3	CSARDFREGTDTQYF
TRBV24-1	TRBJ2-5	CATSGRDSKQETQYF
TRBV28	TRBJ1-4	CASSVRGWAEKLVF
TRBV7-8	TRBJ2-7	CASSPRAGSSYEQYF
TRBV29-1	TRBJ2-4	CSVETGVDMQYF
TRBV5-1	TRBJ2-7	CASSFPPGQQVYEQYF
TRBV5-1	TRBJ1-6	CASSLRQVEIGPLHF
TRBV7-2	TRBJ2-3	CASSLVAGDTQYF
TRBV10-1	TRBJ2-7	CASSRDRTGEQYF